The 13 T cell receptor beta chains below all came from one sample that was sequenced in a study of molecular identifiers for immune sequencing clone quantification. TCRdb re-called the PCR reads with MiXCR, one entry per CDR3 protein. In the table there are around 320,000 distinct CDR3 sequences, roughly a quarter of which are singletons. Input material: naive CD8+ T cells from blood, with Jurkat cell RNA spiked in. Subset reported: FACS-sorted CD8+CD4-CCR7+CD45RA+ naive T cells. The source of these receptors is a human donor in good health. Some libraries in this study had Jurkat cell RNA spiked in.

This clonotype was found many times. Here the CDR3 reads CASSSRIPPGEQYF. CDR3 sequence (DNA): TGTGCCAGCAGCTCTCGGATCCCTCCTGGCGAGCAGTACTTC. The J gene is TRBJ2-7, the V gene TRBV7-6; unclear D gene. Germline lookup yields CDR1 SGHVS and CDR2 FNYEAQ. This CDR3 is 14 amino acids long. Trimming left V 4 bases short and J 6 bases short, with 16 bases between.

The chain combines TRBV12-3 or TRBV12-4 with TRBJ2-5, with D possibly TRBD2 on 6 matching bases. V was cut by 6 bases and J by 4 bases, with 18 bases left in between. This CDR3 contains 15 residues. The CDR3 loop is CASRPTIGRGETQYF. In DNA, the CDR3 is TGTGCCAGCAGACCAACTATCGGGAGAGGAGAGACCCAGTACTTC.

The chain couples TRBV19 to TRBJ2-7, with 14 bases aligning to TRBD2. Germline V lookup: CDR1 LNHDA, CDR2 SQIVND (reference sequence). There are 15 residues in the CDR3. Trimming removed 3 bases from V and 2 bases from J; junction bases left unmatched: 0. CDR3 sequence reads: CASSMTSGGAYEQYF. CDR3 coding DNA: TGTGCCAGTAGTATGACTAGCGGGGGGGCCTACGAGCAGTACTTC.

The genes are TRBV20-1 and TRBJ2-3, with D possibly matching TRBD2 (5 bases). There are 17 residues in the CDR3. The V gene lost 1 base and the J gene lost 1 base, with 18 bases spanning the gap. Germline lookup yields CDR1 DFQATT and CDR2 SNEGSKA (reference sequence). The CDR3: CSARARPTRPRTDTQYF. For the CDR3, the DNA is TGCAGTGCTAGAGCTCGGCCAACTAGGCCCCGCACAGATACGCAGTATTTT.

This clonotype has ten or more counts. The rearrangement links TRBV2 to TRBJ2-3; D is uncertain. The CDR3 has 13 residues. Germline-derived CDR1 and CDR2 are SNHLY and FYNNEI. V lost 3 bases to trimming and J lost 0 bases, with 4 bases between them. CDR3 loop: CASSESSTDTQYF. CDR3 sequence (DNA): TGTGCCAGCAGTGAGAGTAGCACAGATACGCAGTATTTT.

There are many counts of this clonotype. The V and J genes are TRBV20-1 and TRBJ2-7; 9 nucleotides match TRBD2. The junction had 10 bases not matched to a gene; V was cut back by 6 bases and J by 4 bases. The CDR3 has 14 residues. CDR1 and CDR2 from the germline V gene are DFQATT and SNEGSKA (reference sequence). For the CDR3, the DNA is TGCAGTGCGGGTTTAGCGGGAGAAGGGTACGAGCAGTACTTC. This sequence encodes CSAGLAGEGYEQYF.

This clonotype has a handful of counts. This chain connects TRBV2 to TRBJ1-5; no reliable D call. The CDR3 totals 15 residues. V was clipped by 1 base and J by 1 base, with 8 bases between them. The germline V gene encodes CDR1 SNHLY and CDR2 FYNNEI. The CDR3 bases are TGTGCCAGCAGTGAAGACGGAGGCAGCAATCAGCCCCAGCATTTT. The encoded protein is CASSEDGGSNQPQHF.

Many counts were recorded for this clonotype. The chain combines TRBV12-3 or TRBV12-4 with TRBJ1-1; the D gene is possibly TRBD1 (6 bases). This CDR3 comprises 12 residues. Between the trimmed V and J ends, which lost 7 bases and 12 bases, there was a span of 18 bases. CDR3 amino acids: CASTFSTGRSFF. In nucleotides, the CDR3 is TGTGCCAGCACTTTCTCGACAGGTCGGTCTTTCTTT.

This clonotype was found a few times. Here the CDR3 omits its conserved ending phenylalanine or tryptophan, so a read error is the likely source. The chain carries TRBV25-1 and TRBJ2-7; a weak D match, TRBD1 (7 bases). The CDR3 is 14 residues long. The germline gives CDR1 MGHDK, CDR2 SYGVNS. Trimming removed 2 bases at V and 3 bases at J, with 11 bases between. DNA for the CDR3: TGTGCCAGCAGTGAAGCGGGACAGTTCTACGAGCAGTACTCC. Encoded protein: CASSEAGQFYEQYS.

This clonotype was recorded at least ten times. The chain couples TRBV7-9 to TRBJ2-3, with D perhaps assigned TRBD1 or TRBD2 (6 bases each). Trimming stripped 5 bases from V and 5 bases from J, with 8 bases between. CDR1 is SEHNR and CDR2 is FQNEAQ in the germline V gene (reference sequence). This CDR3 spans 12 amino acids. The CDR3, as DNA: TGTGCCAGCAGCGGAGGGGGAGATACGCAGTATTTT. This translates into CASSGGGDTQYF.

The chain recombines TRBV9 with TRBJ2-3, with TRBD2 matching over 12 bases. This CDR3 region has 15 residues. V gave up 3 bases and J gave up 5 bases; unmatched junction bases: 4. Germline CDR1 and CDR2: SGDLS and YYNGEE. CDR3 sequence: CASSASGRVQDTQYF. CDR3 DNA sequence: TGTGCCAGCAGCGCTAGCGGGAGGGTTCAAGATACGCAGTATTTT.

The chain links TRBV5-6 to TRBJ2-3; possible D gene TRBD1, 5 bases. The CDR3 covers 15 residues. V lost 4 bases and J 1 base, leaving 13 bases between the germline ends. Germline loops: CDR1 SGHDT, CDR2 YYEEEE. The CDR3 nucleotides read TGTGCCAGCAGCAAGGGGTATGGGGGCACAGATACGCAGTATTTT. Translation gives CASSKGYGGTDTQYF.

In its sample, this clonotype was seen many times. The V call is TRBV5-1, the J call TRBJ2-5; D assignment may be TRBD1 or TRBD2 (5 bases each). V was pared by 0 bases and J by 4 bases, with 13 bases between. The germline V gene has CDR1 SGHRS and CDR2 YFSETQ. The length of the CDR3 is 15 residues. CDR3 in amino acids: CASSLGVGVPETQYF. The CDR3 coding sequence is TGCGCCAGCAGCTTGGGAGTGGGGGTCCCAGAGACCCAGTACTTC.